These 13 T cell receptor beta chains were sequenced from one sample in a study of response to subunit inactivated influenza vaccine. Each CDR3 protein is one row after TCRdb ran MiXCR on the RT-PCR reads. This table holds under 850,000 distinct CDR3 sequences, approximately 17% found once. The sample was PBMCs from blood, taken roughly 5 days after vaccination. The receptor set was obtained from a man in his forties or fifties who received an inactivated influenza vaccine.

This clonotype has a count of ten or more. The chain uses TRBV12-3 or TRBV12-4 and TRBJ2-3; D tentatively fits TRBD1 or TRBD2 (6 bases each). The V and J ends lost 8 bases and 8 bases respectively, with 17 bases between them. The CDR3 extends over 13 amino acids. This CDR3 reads CASASRGPGTQYF. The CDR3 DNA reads TGTGCCAGCGCCTCCCGGGGGCCGGGTACGCAGTATTTT.

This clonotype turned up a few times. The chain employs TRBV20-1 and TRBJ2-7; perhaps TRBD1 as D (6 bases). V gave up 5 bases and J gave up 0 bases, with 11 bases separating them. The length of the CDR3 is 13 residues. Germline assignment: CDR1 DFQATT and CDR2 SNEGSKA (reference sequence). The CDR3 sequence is CSAHRDISYEQYF. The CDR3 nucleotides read TGCAGTGCTCACCGGGACATCTCCTACGAGCAGTACTTC.

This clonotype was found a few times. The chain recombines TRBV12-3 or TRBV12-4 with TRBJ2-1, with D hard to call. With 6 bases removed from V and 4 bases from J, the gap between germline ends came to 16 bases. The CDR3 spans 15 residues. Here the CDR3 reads CASSLFGLGYNEQFF. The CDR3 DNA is TGTGCCAGCAGCCTATTTGGGTTGGGGTACAATGAGCAGTTCTTC.

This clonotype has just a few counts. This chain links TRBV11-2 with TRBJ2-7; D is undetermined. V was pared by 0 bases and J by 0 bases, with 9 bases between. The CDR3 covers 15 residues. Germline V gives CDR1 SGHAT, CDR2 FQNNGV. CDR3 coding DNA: TGTGCCAGCAGCTTAGAGCACGGAACCTCCTACGAGCAGTACTTC. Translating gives CASSLEHGTSYEQYF.

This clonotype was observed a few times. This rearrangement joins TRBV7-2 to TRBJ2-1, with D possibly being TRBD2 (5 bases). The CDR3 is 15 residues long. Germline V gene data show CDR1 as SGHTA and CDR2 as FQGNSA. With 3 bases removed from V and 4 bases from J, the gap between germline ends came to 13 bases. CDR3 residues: CASSFDREGYNEQFF. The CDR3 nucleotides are TGTGCCAGCAGCTTCGACCGAGAGGGTTACAATGAGCAGTTCTTC.

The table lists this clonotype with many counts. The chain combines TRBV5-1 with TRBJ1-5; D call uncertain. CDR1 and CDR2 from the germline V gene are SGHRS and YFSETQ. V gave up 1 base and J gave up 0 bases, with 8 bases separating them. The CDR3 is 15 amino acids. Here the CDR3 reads CASSLSGGSNQPQHF. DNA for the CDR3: TGCGCCAGCAGCTTGAGCGGAGGTAGCAATCAGCCCCAGCATTTT.

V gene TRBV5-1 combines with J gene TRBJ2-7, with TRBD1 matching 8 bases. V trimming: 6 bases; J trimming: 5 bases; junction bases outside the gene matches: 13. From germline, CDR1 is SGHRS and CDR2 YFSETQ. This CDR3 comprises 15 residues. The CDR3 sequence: CASTPTGAPVDEQYF. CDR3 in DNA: TGCGCCAGCACCCCGACAGGGGCCCCCGTCGACGAGCAGTACTTC.

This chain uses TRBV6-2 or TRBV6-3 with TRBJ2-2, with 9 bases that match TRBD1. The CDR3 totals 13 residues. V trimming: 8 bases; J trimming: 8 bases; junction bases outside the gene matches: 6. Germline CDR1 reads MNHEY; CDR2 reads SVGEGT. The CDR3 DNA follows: TGTGCCAGCGGGACAGGGTTCGGAGGGGAGCTGTTTTTT. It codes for CASGTGFGGELFF.

Here the CDR3 reads CASSLLGTSEGCEQYF. In DNA form, the CDR3 reads TGTGCCAGCAGCCTTCTGGGGACTAGCGAGGGATGTGAGCAGTACTTC. This chain connects TRBV28 to TRBJ2-7; 10 nucleotides align to TRBD2. CDR1 and CDR2 from the germline V gene are MDHEN and SYDVKM. V was clipped by 6 bases and J by 7 bases; unmatched bases: 15. The CDR3 sequence is 16 residues long.

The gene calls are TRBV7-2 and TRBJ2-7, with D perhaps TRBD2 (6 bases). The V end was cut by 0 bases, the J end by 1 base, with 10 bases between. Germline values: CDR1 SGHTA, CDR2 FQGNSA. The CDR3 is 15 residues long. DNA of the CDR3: TGTGCCAGCAGCTTAGCTAGCGGAGCATCCTACGAGCAGTACTTC. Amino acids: CASSLASGASYEQYF.

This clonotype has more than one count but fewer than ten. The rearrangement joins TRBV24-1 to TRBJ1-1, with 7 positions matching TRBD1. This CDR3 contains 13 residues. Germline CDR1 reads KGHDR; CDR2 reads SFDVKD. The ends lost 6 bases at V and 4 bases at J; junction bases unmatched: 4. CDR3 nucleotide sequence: TGTGCCACCAGTAAACAGGGGTTCACTGAAGCTTTCTTT. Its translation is CATSKQGFTEAFF.

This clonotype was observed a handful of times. In DNA form, the CDR3 reads TGTGCCAGCAGTTACCCAAAACGTTCTAGCGCAACGTACCAAGAGACCCAGTACTTC. Translation: CASSYPKRSSATYQETQYF. V is TRBV6-2 or TRBV6-3 and J is TRBJ2-5; D is possibly TRBD2 (6 bases). V dropped 2 bases and J dropped 0 bases, with 22 bases sitting between them. The CDR3 covers 19 residues. Germline loops: CDR1 MNHEY, CDR2 SVGEGT.

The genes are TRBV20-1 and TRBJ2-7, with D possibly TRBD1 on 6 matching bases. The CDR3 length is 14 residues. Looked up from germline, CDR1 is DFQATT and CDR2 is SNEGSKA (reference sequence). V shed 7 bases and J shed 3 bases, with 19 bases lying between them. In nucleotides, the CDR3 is TGCAGTGTTTTGCAAGACGGGACAAACTACGAGCAGTACTTC. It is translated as CSVLQDGTNYEQYF.